These 10 T cell receptor beta chains were all obtained from the same sample, sequenced in a study of cytomegalovirus exposure and HLA in healthy donors. PCR involved 60 Vbeta and 13 Jbeta primers. Method: immunoSEQ multiplex PCR; TCRdb's copy keeps in-frame clones and lacks some. Of 150,000 to 200,000 clones listed, roughly 80% are singletons. The sample taken for sequencing was PBMCs. These receptors originate from a human donor in good health.

This sequence joins TRBV6-5 and TRBJ2-7; TRBD1 agrees at 9 bases. The trim removed 7 bases at V and 4 bases at J, leaving 8 bases unmatched. CDR3 length: 14 residues. From germline, CDR1 is MNHEY and CDR2 SVGAGI. The CDR3 DNA is TGTGCCAGCAATAGTCGGGACAGGGTGTACGAGCAGTACTTC. It encodes CASNSRDRVYEQYF.

This clone was seen once. This sequence joins TRBV9 and TRBJ1-2, with TRBD1 matching over 7 bases. The germline V gene has CDR1 SGDLS and CDR2 YYNGEE. This CDR3 comprises 16 residues. The V gene end was trimmed by 3 bases and the J gene end by 1 base; junction bases not matched to a gene: 9. CDR3 sequence reads: CASSGQGLAFNYGYTF. For the CDR3, the DNA is TGTGCCAGCAGCGGACAGGGCCTCGCTTTTAACTATGGCTACACCTTC.

The rearrangement joins TRBV4-3 to TRBJ1-1; D not certain. Germline V gene sequence: CDR1 LGHNA, CDR2 YSLEER. The CDR3 has 15 residues. V lost 2 bases and J lost 1, with 11 bases in between. The CDR3 DNA follows: TGCGCCAGCAGCCAACTTACTGGCGGGAACACTGAAGCTTTCTTT. Amino acid sequence: CASSQLTGGNTEAFF.

The CDR3: CASSQDDRVDYGYTF. As DNA, the CDR3 is TGTGCCAGCAGCCAAGATGACAGGGTGGACTATGGCTACACCTTC. The V gene is TRBV4-2, the J gene TRBJ1-2; 7 positions match TRBD1. Trimming took 0 bases from V and 3 from J; bases not matched to a gene: 4. In germline, CDR1 is LGHNA, CDR2 YNFKEQ. The CDR3 is 15 residues long.

The chain has TRBV27 and TRBJ1-2; D ambiguous. Germline assignment: CDR1 MNHEY and CDR2 SMNVEV (reference sequence). This CDR3 has 15 residues. The V and J ends lost 6 bases and 1 base respectively, with 15 bases between them. The CDR3 here is CASSPTQRGNYGYTF. The CDR3 DNA follows: TGTGCCAGCAGCCCCACTCAGCGGGGTAACTATGGCTACACCTTC.

The rearrangement uses TRBV28 and TRBJ2-7; 7 bases map to TRBD1. V gave up 3 bases and J gave up 0 bases; unmatched junction bases: 2. The CDR3 sequence is 14 residues long. Germline-derived CDR1 and CDR2 are MDHEN and SYDVKM. This CDR3 is CASSLWDSSYEQYF. CDR3 nucleotides: TGTGCCAGCAGTTTGTGGGACAGCTCCTACGAGCAGTACTTC.

This clone was seen a handful of times. The V and J genes are TRBV5-1 and TRBJ2-1; maybe TRBD2 (6 bases). Germline CDR1 is SGHRS and CDR2 is YFSETQ. The CDR3 loop spans 14 amino acids. V lost 3 bases, J lost 6 bases, and 13 bases lay in between. DNA for the CDR3: TGCGCCAGCAGCTGGGGGGTCTCTAGCAATGAGCAGTTCTTC. It specifies CASSWGVSSNEQFF.

The chain joins TRBV4-3 to TRBJ1-2, with 9 bases identical to TRBD1. In germline, CDR1 is LGHNA, CDR2 YSLEER. The CDR3 length is 13 residues. Trimming cost V 4 bases and J 7 bases; bases outside gene matches: 4. CDR3 in amino acids: CASSRDRGCGYTF. The CDR3 DNA reads TGCGCCAGCAGCCGAGACAGGGGGTGTGGCTACACCTTC.

CDR3 nucleotide sequence: TGTGCCAGCAGCTCCTCCGGGACAGGGTTCTTGTATGAGCAGTACTTC. This gives the protein CASSSSGTGFLYEQYF. The J gene is TRBJ2-7, the V gene TRBV11-2; TRBD1 matches 9 bases. The CDR3 consists of 16 residues. Germline V gene data show CDR1 as SGHAT and CDR2 as FQNNGV. The junction had 14 bases not matched to a gene; V was cut back by 4 bases and J by 7 bases.

This clone has only a few counts. This sequence joins TRBV11-3 and TRBJ1-1; D is ambiguous. V was shortened by 0 bases and J by 3 bases, with 14 bases between the two germline ends. The CDR3 consists of 16 residues. Germline assignment: CDR1 SGHNT and CDR2 YENEEA. This CDR3 is CASSLDLLGTDTEAFF. DNA of the CDR3: TGTGCCAGCAGCTTAGATCTCCTAGGTACGGACACTGAAGCTTTCTTT. Based on the CDR3 plus reference TRBV11-3 and TRBJ1-1, the full variable domain is EAGVVQSPRYKIIEKKQPVAFWCNPISGHNTLYWYLQNLGQGPELLIRYENEEAVDDSQLPKDRFSAERLKGVDSTLKIQPAELGDSAVYLCASSLDLLGTDTEAFFGQGTRLTVV.